The rows below give T cell receptor beta chains drawn from one sample of a study of control samples from healthy donors and cancer patients. Sequencing used immunoSEQ multiplex PCR; TCRdb keeps in-frame clones, though not all of them. The sample includes tens of thousands of clones, less than 80% seen only once; the top ten take 20% to 25%. The sample consisted of PBMCs. These receptors were obtained from a man aged 55 to 70 with head and neck cancer. Each CDR3 is given with its conserved first and last residue. The order of the fields is V gene, J gene, CDR3 length, CDR3 protein.

>TRBV3-1/TRBV3-2|TRBJ1-3|14
CASSQGSVRNTIYF
>TRBV4-1|TRBJ2-7|19
CASSPPGLAGSHNSYEQYF
>TRBV27|TRBJ1-4|15
CASSRMGQTHEKLFF
>TRBV19|TRBJ2-1|14
CASAHGGRTNEQFF
>TRBV5-6|TRBJ2-1|15
CASTAEGRQYNEQFF
>TRBV20-1|TRBJ2-1|19
CSASPWGHRSSGRGDEQFF
>TRBV15|TRBJ2-1|15
CATSSRDRGLSEQFF
>TRBV6-5|TRBJ1-4|15
CASSSPGQLGEKLFF
>TRBV15|TRBJ2-5|14
CATSTRTGQETQYF
>TRBV5-4|TRBJ2-4|16
CASSLAGGRGVNIQYF
>TRBV11-2|TRBJ1-6|14
CASSWDMGNSPLHF
>TRBV19|TRBJ2-7|14
CASSSQGNSYEQYF
>TRBV20-1|TRBJ1-2|13
CSASVGRVYGYTF
>TRBV9|TRBJ2-6|15
CASSVEGFGANVLTF
>TRBV15|TRBJ2-5|15
CATSRDKEQQETQYF
>TRBV4-3|TRBJ1-3|16
CASSQEGVGSGNTIYF
>TRBV28|TRBJ2-7|14
CASSEGQPSYEQYF
>TRBV6-5|TRBJ2-7|15
CASSYSSGSPYEQYF
>TRBV20-1|TRBJ2-7|11
CSARGQTEQYF
>TRBV18|TRBJ1-4|13
CASWDRVNEKLFF
>TRBV21-1|TRBJ2-2|16
CASSEPSYQDTGELFF
>TRBV11-2|TRBJ2-7|13
CASSLRRNYEQYF
>TRBV18|TRBJ2-7|14
CASSPRTATYEQYF
>TRBV19|TRBJ1-5|16
CASSLGTVYSNQPQHF
>TRBV27|TRBJ1-2|14
CASSSSGQTYGYTF
>TRBV14|TRBJ2-1|15
CASSSQGGSYNEQFF
>TRBV28|TRBJ1-6|15
CASSPRTVENSPLHF
>TRBV28|TRBJ2-7|14
CASRQRTAPYEQYF
>TRBV29-1|TRBJ1-2|14
CSVDRPGTGGGYTF
>TRBV4-1|TRBJ2-7|16
CASSQDGDLLSYEQYF
>TRBV10-3|TRBJ1-1|13
CAISQDRNTEAFF
>TRBV12-3/TRBV12-4|TRBJ1-6|13
CASSFGTGLPLHF
>TRBV6-5|TRBJ2-3|14
CASPGLAGADTQYF
>TRBV3-1/TRBV3-2|TRBJ2-1|17
CASSQDLADGDGNEQFF
>TRBV27|TRBJ2-5|14
CASSQDGRGETQYF